The 26 T cell receptor beta chains presented below share a single source sample, sequenced in a study of T cell repertoires in cytomegalovirus infection. TCRdb re-called the reads through MiXCR, storing one row per CDR3 protein. The sample records 150,000 to 200,000 distinct CDR3 sequences, approximately 15% being singletons. Material for sequencing was PBMCs. The origin of the receptors is a human donor in good health (CMV status not recorded). Some clones in this sample may be carry-over from other donors' samples.

This clonotype was counted a few times. Written as DNA, the CDR3 is TGTGCCAGCACCCCGGACCTTTACAATGAGCAGTTCTTC. Translation: CASTPDLYNEQFF. The chain couples TRBV2 to TRBJ2-1; D is ambiguous. With 7 bases removed from V and 4 bases from J, the gap between germline ends came to 11 bases. The germline V gene has CDR1 SNHLY and CDR2 FYNNEI. There are 13 residues in the CDR3.

The sample holds many counts of this clonotype. The chain links TRBV6-6 to TRBJ2-4; 9 nucleotides agree with TRBD1. Germline V gene lookup returns CDR1 MNHNY and CDR2 SVGAGI (reference sequence). The CDR3 consists of 12 residues. Losses at the gene ends were 5 bases for V and 9 bases for J; bases not matched to a gene: 2. The CDR3 DNA is TGTGCCAGCAGTGGACAGGGGCCCATTCAGTACTTC. Its translation is CASSGQGPIQYF.

With regard to this clonotype: A much larger clone lies a single base off, so this may be a read error. The CDR3 spells CTSSQDRTGNAFF. DNA for the CDR3: TGTACCAGCAGCCAAGATAGGACAGGGAACGCTTTCTTT. The rearrangement links TRBV4-2 to TRBJ1-1, with TRBD1 matching over 8 bases. Germline CDR1 is LGHNA and CDR2 is YNFKEQ. The CDR3 consists of 13 residues.

This clonotype was counted at least ten times. J is TRBJ1-1 and V is TRBV7-9, with D possibly TRBD1 on 6 matching bases. Trimming took off 3 bases at V and 1 base at J, with 12 bases between the two ends. In germline, CDR1 is SEHNR, CDR2 FQNEAQ (reference sequence). The CDR3 consists of 15 residues. The CDR3 here is CASSLGMTGNTEAFF. CDR3 DNA: TGTGCCAGCAGCTTGGGGATGACAGGGAACACTGAAGCTTTCTTT.

The table lists this clonotype with many counts. The chain combines TRBV7-2 with TRBJ2-7; the match to TRBD2 covers 11 bases. The CDR3 runs 13 residues. Germline CDR1 and CDR2: SGHTA and FQGNSA. Trimming at V came to 2 bases and at J to 10 bases, leaving 4 bases not matched to a gene. This CDR3 reads CASSLKLAGVQYF. CDR3 DNA: TGTGCCAGCAGCTTAAAACTAGCGGGAGTACAGTACTTC.

V is TRBV28 and J is TRBJ1-2; 11 bases are shared with TRBD1. Germline loops: CDR1 MDHEN, CDR2 SYDVKM. CDR3 length: 13 amino acids. The V gene end was trimmed by 6 bases and the J gene end by 8 bases; junction bases not matched to a gene: 5. The CDR3 nucleotides are TGTGCCAGCAGGGACAGGGGGCCGGGGGGCTACACCTTC. Its protein is CASRDRGPGGYTF.

In its sample, this clonotype was seen many times. This sequence joins TRBV7-2 and TRBJ1-3, with unresolved D. V lost 5 bases to trimming and J lost 0 bases, with 11 bases between them. The CDR3 contains 15 residues. Per the germline V gene, CDR1 is SGHTA and CDR2 is FQGNSA. The CDR3 spells CASSPDTSSGNTIYF. In DNA form, the CDR3 reads TGTGCCAGCAGCCCAGATACAAGCTCTGGAAACACCATATATTTT.

This clonotype appeared many times. The CDR3: CSVKVGLHPYGYTF. Written as DNA, the CDR3 is TGCAGCGTTAAAGTCGGCCTTCACCCTTACGGCTACACCTTC. The rearrangement joins TRBV29-1 to TRBJ1-2; D remains unclear. V lost 5 bases, J lost 8 bases, and 21 bases lay in between. The germline V gene encodes CDR1 SQVTM and CDR2 ANQGSEA. The CDR3 has 14 amino acids.

This clonotype was seen only a few times. The rearrangement joins TRBV29-1 to TRBJ1-2; 10 positions agree with TRBD1. The CDR3 has 13 amino acids. Germline CDR1 and CDR2: SQVTM and ANQGSEA. The ends lost 5 bases at V and 6 bases at J; junction bases unmatched: 6. In DNA form, the CDR3 reads TGCAGCGTTCGCTCCGGGACAGGGGATGGCTACACCTTC. Translating gives CSVRSGTGDGYTF.

This clonotype has ten or more counts. This chain uses TRBV19 with TRBJ1-5, with D hard to call. The CDR3 spans 17 residues. Trimming removed 5 bases from V and 2 bases from J, with 19 bases in between. Germline loops: CDR1 LNHDA, CDR2 SQIVND (reference sequence). CDR3 bases: TGTGCCAGTAGTGCCCGGGTTCCGCAGCCTGGCAATCAGCCCCAGCATTTT. Translation gives CASSARVPQPGNQPQHF. Variable domain in full (rest from reference TRBV19 and TRBJ1-5): DGGITQSPKYLFRKEGQNVTLSCEQNLNHDAMYWYRQDPGQGLRLIYYSQIVNDFQKGDIAEGYSVSREKKESFPLTVTSAQKNPTAFYLCASSARVPQPGNQPQHFGDGTRLSIL.

This rearrangement joins TRBV20-1 to TRBJ1-2, with D possibly matching TRBD1 (6 bases). CDR1 is DFQATT and CDR2 is SNEGSKA in the germline V gene (reference sequence). The CDR3 spans 14 residues. V lost 6 bases and J lost 2, with 16 bases in between. The CDR3 is CSATTGSLNYGYTF. Here the CDR3 DNA reads TGCAGTGCGACGACAGGCTCCCTCAACTATGGCTACACCTTC.

This clonotype turned up a few times. The gene calls are TRBV6-6 and TRBJ1-1; 9 bases fit TRBD1. The V gene's germline CDR1 is MNHNY and CDR2 SVGAGI (reference sequence). There are 16 residues in the CDR3. Trimming cost V 2 bases and J 1 base; bases outside gene matches: 5. The CDR3 DNA sequence: TGTGCCAGCAGTTACGGGCCGGGACAGGGGAACACTGAAGCTTTCTTT. This translates into CASSYGPGQGNTEAFF.

The sample holds many counts of this clonotype. The chain carries TRBV12-3 or TRBV12-4 and TRBJ1-1; D not certain. The CDR3 runs 13 residues. V lost 6 bases to trimming and J lost 6 bases, with 14 bases between them. CDR3 nucleotides: TGTGCCAGCAGCGCCACAGTGATGGCTGAAGCTTTCTTT. It codes for CASSATVMAEAFF.

This clonotype came up many times. The V and J genes are TRBV10-3 and TRBJ1-1, with D uncertain. This CDR3 is 14 amino acids long. Germline CDR1 is ENHRY and CDR2 is SYGVKD. Trimming removed 1 base at V and 4 bases at J, with 10 bases between. This CDR3 is CAISEYDWTTEAFF. DNA of the CDR3: TGTGCCATCAGTGAGTACGACTGGACCACTGAAGCTTTCTTT.

This clonotype has a handful of counts. The V call is TRBV2, the J call TRBJ2-2; TRBD1 matches at 7 bases. The CDR3 covers 15 residues. Germline V CDR1 and CDR2: SNHLY, FYNNEI. Trimming cost V 6 bases and J 7 bases; bases outside gene matches: 11. DNA for the CDR3: TGTGCCAGCAGGAAGGAGCGACAGGGCGACGGGGAGCTGTTTTTT. Protein sequence: CASRKERQGDGELFF.

The CDR3 DNA follows: TGTGCCAGCAGTTTAGCTGTACCTGGGGCCAACGTCCTGACTTTC. Encoded protein: CASSLAVPGANVLTF. V usage is TRBV28 and J usage is TRBJ2-6; D gene unclear. The CDR3 runs to 15 residues. The V end was cut by 2 bases, the J end by 2 bases, with 7 bases between. Germline-derived CDR1 and CDR2 are MDHEN and SYDVKM.

This clonotype was detected many times. V usage is TRBV6-2 or TRBV6-3 and J usage is TRBJ1-1; D call uncertain. The germline CDR1 and CDR2 sequences are MNHEY and SVGEGT. Trimming took 8 bases from V and 6 from J, leaving 16 bases between them. The CDR3 has 13 residues. This chain's CDR3 is CASAFGVLPEAFF. The CDR3 DNA reads TGTGCCAGCGCCTTCGGGGTCTTGCCTGAAGCTTTCTTT.

V is TRBV6-2 or TRBV6-3 and J is TRBJ2-7, with D perhaps TRBD2 (5 bases). Germline V lookup: CDR1 MNHEY, CDR2 SVGEGT. V was cut by 4 bases and J by 2 bases, with 12 bases left in between. There are 14 residues in the CDR3. Here the CDR3 DNA reads TGTGCCAGCAGTTCTCCGGGATTCGCCTACGAGCAGTACTTC. Translating gives CASSSPGFAYEQYF.

This clonotype was seen many times. This chain uses TRBV7-2 with TRBJ1-6; D is unclear. This CDR3 comprises 14 residues. Germline V gene data show CDR1 as SGHTA and CDR2 as FQGNSA. Trimming removed 1 base at V and 9 bases at J, with 10 bases between. The DNA of the CDR3 is TGTGCCAGCAGCTTAGGGACGATGGCTTCACCCCTCCACTTT. It codes for CASSLGTMASPLHF.

The sample holds a few counts of this clonotype. The chain links TRBV24-1 to TRBJ2-1; D assignment may be TRBD1 or TRBD2 (5 bases each). The V gene lost 7 bases and the J gene lost 6 bases, with 12 bases spanning the gap. Germline V lookup: CDR1 KGHDR, CDR2 SFDVKD. The CDR3 is 13 residues long. CDR3 DNA sequence: TGTGCCACCAGCCCGGATGGGGGCAATGAGCAGTTCTTC. It encodes CATSPDGGNEQFF.

Written as DNA, the CDR3 is TGTGCCAGCAGCATGGGGCAGAACATAAACACCGGGGAGCTGTTTTTT. It encodes CASSMGQNINTGELFF. J is TRBJ2-2 and V is TRBV7-3, with a possible D match to TRBD1 (5 bases). Trimming cost V 5 bases and J 2 bases, with 15 bases left between them. This CDR3 is 16 amino acids long. Germline loops: CDR1 SGHTA, CDR2 FQGTGA. Full variable domain (rest looked up from reference TRBV7-3 and TRBJ2-2): GAGVSQTPSNKVTEKGKYVELRCDPISGHTALYWYRQSLGQGPEFLIYFQGTGAADDSGLPNDRFFAVRPEGSVSTLKIQRTERGDSAVYLCASSMGQNINTGELFFGEGSRLTVL.

The rearrangement uses TRBV20-1 and TRBJ1-1; D uncertain. V lost 0 bases and J 4 bases, leaving 15 bases between the germline ends. This CDR3 contains 15 residues. Germline-derived CDR1 and CDR2 are DFQATT and SNEGSKA (reference sequence). Here the CDR3 DNA reads TGCAGTGCTAGAGATGTACCGGGAGTGAGCACTGAAGCTTTCTTT. Translating gives CSARDVPGVSTEAFF.

Ten or more counts support this clonotype. The J gene is TRBJ2-5, the V gene TRBV7-6, with D perhaps matching TRBD2 (5 bases). The length of the CDR3 is 15 residues. Deletions cut 5 bases from V and 3 bases from J, with 16 bases between. Per germline, CDR1 SGHVS and CDR2 FNYEAQ. CDR3 bases: TGTGCCAGCAGCCATCGATCCCCTAGCAAAGAGACCCAGTACTTC. Translating it yields CASSHRSPSKETQYF.

The chain recombines TRBV15 with TRBJ2-1; D tentatively reads TRBD1 or TRBD2 (5 bases each). Trimming took off 5 bases at V and 1 base at J, with 15 bases between the two ends. Germline V CDR1 and CDR2: LNHNV, YYDKDF (reference sequence). The CDR3 length is 16 residues. The CDR3 spells CATSPPGPLSYNEQFF. DNA for the CDR3: TGTGCCACCAGCCCCCCGGGGCCGTTGTCCTACAATGAGCAGTTCTTC.

This clonotype showed up many times. The gene calls are TRBV20-1 and TRBJ1-1; D is unclear. The CDR3 has 12 residues. The germline V and J ends were trimmed by 5 bases and 1 base, with 8 bases remaining between them. The germline V gene has CDR1 DFQATT and CDR2 SNEGSKA (reference sequence). CDR3 loop: CSAHSGNTEAFF. The CDR3 nucleotides read TGCAGTGCTCACTCAGGGAACACTGAAGCTTTCTTT.

This clonotype has a handful of counts. The CDR3 reads CASSPRRGESNYGYTF. The DNA for the CDR3 is TGTGCCAGCAGCCCCCGCAGGGGCGAGAGTAACTATGGCTACACCTTC. The chain has TRBV7-9 and TRBJ1-2; maybe TRBD1 (6 bases). Trimming shortened V by 5 bases and J by 1 base, and 17 bases separated the two germline ends. CDR1 and CDR2 (germline): SEHNR, FQNEAQ (reference sequence). The length of the CDR3 is 16 residues.